The 29 T cell receptor beta chains listed next were all sequenced from one sample in a study of blood T cell repertoires in COVID-19 (dated by TCRdb to the early 2020s). Libraries were made using the immunoSEQ multiplex PCR assay. TCRdb holds this immuneACCESS table with in-frame rearrangements only. Some clones are missing; in checked studies, unresolved V genes explain under half, and the rest has no known cause. The sample has 310,000 or so clones on record, about 87% of them singletons. Of the sample, roughly 8.9% is held by the ten largest clones. What was sequenced was peripheral blood. The receptors come from a man under 40 with COVID-19, enrolled during active disease.

The rearrangement links TRBV2 to TRBJ2-7; 7 bases are shared with TRBD1. Germline trimming cut 2 bases from V and 3 bases from J; bases unmatched to any gene: 4. Per germline, CDR1 SNHLY and CDR2 FYNNEI. The CDR3 contains 14 residues. This CDR3 is CASSESTGNYEQYF. DNA of the CDR3: TGTGCCAGCAGTGAATCGACAGGGAACTACGAGCAGTACTTC.

The gene calls are TRBV12-3 or TRBV12-4 and TRBJ1-2, with 8 bases aligning to TRBD1. J lost 4 bases, V lost 5 bases, and 3 bases had no gene match. This CDR3 spans 13 amino acids. The CDR3 DNA sequence: TGTGCCAGCAGTGTCGGGACAGGCTATGGCTACACCTTC. It specifies CASSVGTGYGYTF.

In DNA, the CDR3 is TGTGCCAGCAGCGCCCCGGGACAGGGGGCCCATGGCTACACCTTC. Residues: CASSAPGQGAHGYTF. The rearrangement uses TRBV9 and TRBJ1-2; 12 nucleotides line up with TRBD1. V lost 3 bases, J lost 6 bases, and 6 bases stayed unmatched. The CDR3 loop spans 15 amino acids. The V gene's germline CDR1 is SGDLS and CDR2 YYNGEE.

The chain is built from TRBV24-1 and TRBJ1-2; 11 bases map to TRBD1. Germline loops: CDR1 KGHDR, CDR2 SFDVKD. The CDR3 length is 15 residues. Germline trimming cut 7 bases from V and 0 bases from J; bases unmatched to any gene: 3. The CDR3 DNA sequence: TGTGCCACCAGGGGACAGGGGGGGGCTAACTATGGCTACACCTTC. This codes for CATRGQGGANYGYTF.

CDR3: CASSYSSSRDLTDTQYF. The CDR3 DNA reads as TGTGCCAGCAGTTACTCTTCGTCGCGGGATCTCACAGATACGCAGTATTTT. The chain recombines TRBV6-2 or TRBV6-3 with TRBJ2-3; a weak D match, TRBD2 (6 bases). Between the trimmed V and J ends, which lost 0 bases and 2 bases, there was a span of 15 bases. CDR3 length equals 17 residues. Germline lookup yields CDR1 MNHEY and CDR2 SVGEGT.

This clone was recorded only once. This sequence joins TRBV19 and TRBJ2-7, with a possible D match to TRBD2 (6 bases). CDR3 length: 14 amino acids. CDR1 is LNHDA and CDR2 is SQIVND in the germline V gene (reference sequence). The ends were cut back, 2 bases at V and 4 bases at J, with 12 bases in the middle. Written as DNA, the CDR3 is TGTGCCAGTAGTATAACGGGAGAGGGGTACGAGCAGTACTTC. It encodes CASSITGEGYEQYF.

The rearrangement uses TRBV19 and TRBJ1-1; D is unclear. V dropped 4 bases and J dropped 6 bases, with 6 bases sitting between them. Looked up from germline, CDR1 is LNHDA and CDR2 is SQIVND (reference sequence). The CDR3 has 11 amino acids. CDR3 in amino acids: CASSKRAEAFF. The CDR3 nucleotides read TGTGCCAGTAGTAAGAGGGCTGAAGCTTTCTTT.

The genes are TRBV29-1 and TRBJ2-3, with 10 positions matching TRBD2. Germline CDR1 SQVTM, CDR2 ANQGSEA. V was clipped by 6 bases and J by 3 bases; unmatched bases: 3. The CDR3 totals 13 residues. The CDR3 here is CSVTSGTTDTQYF. In DNA form, the CDR3 reads TGCAGCGTCACTAGCGGGACGACAGATACGCAGTATTTT.

The rearrangement links TRBV12-1 to TRBJ1-2; whether TRBD1, the table's D call, matches the DNA was not checked. TRBV12-1 is a pseudogene locus. This CDR3 has 16 residues. This CDR3 reads CASSSHRGAPNYGYTF. CDR3 in DNA: TGTGCCAGCAGCTCCCATCGTGGGGCCCCGAACTATGGCTACACCTTC.

V is TRBV6-1 and J is TRBJ1-2, with 8 positions matching TRBD1. The CDR3 has 17 residues. Germline trimming cut 2 bases from V and 3 bases from J; bases unmatched to any gene: 11. Germline-derived CDR1 and CDR2 are MNHNS and SASEGT. In DNA form, the CDR3 reads TGTGCCAGCAGTGAATTGTGGGTGCCAGGGGGCTACTATGGCTACACCTTC. Its protein is CASSELWVPGGYYGYTF.

The V gene is TRBV27, the J gene TRBJ2-1, with D possibly TRBD2 on 5 matching bases. The V gene lost 8 bases and the J gene lost 0 bases, with 14 bases spanning the gap. The CDR3 runs to 15 residues. Germline V gene data show CDR1 as MNHEY and CDR2 as SMNVEV (reference sequence). CDR3 in amino acids: CASCGLYSSYNEQFF. The CDR3, as DNA: TGTGCCAGCTGCGGGCTCTACTCCTCCTACAATGAGCAGTTCTTC.

This sequence joins TRBV27 and TRBJ2-7; 10 nucleotides align to TRBD2. Trimming at V came to 8 bases and at J to 4 bases, leaving 5 bases not matched to a gene. CDR3 size: 13 residues. The germline CDR1 and CDR2 sequences are MNHEY and SMNVEV (reference sequence). The CDR3 nucleotides are TGTGCCAGCGGGGGACTAGCGAGTTACGAGCAGTACTTC. Translating gives CASGGLASYEQYF.

The chain has TRBV10-3 and TRBJ1-1, with D perhaps TRBD1 (5 bases). V lost 0 bases and J lost 5, with 10 bases in between. The germline CDR1 and CDR2 sequences are ENHRY and SYGVKD. The CDR3 is 14 residues long. CDR3 DNA: TGTGCCATCAGTGAGTCTGGGGGGGGGACTGAAGCTTTCTTT. Its protein is CAISESGGGTEAFF.

The chain combines TRBV28 with TRBJ2-7; no clear D. V gave up 4 bases and J gave up 8 bases, with 18 bases separating them. This CDR3 comprises 14 residues. Looked up from germline, CDR1 is MDHEN and CDR2 is SYDVKM. CDR3: CASSSSTPMNQQYF. The CDR3 DNA sequence: TGTGCCAGCAGTTCTTCAACCCCTATGAACCAGCAGTACTTC.

This rearrangement joins TRBV30 to TRBJ2-2, with 11 positions matching TRBD2. The germline V gene has CDR1 GTSNPN and CDR2 SVGIG (reference sequence). This CDR3 contains 15 residues. With 2 bases clipped from V and 6 bases from J, the junction kept 5 bases outside the gene matches. CDR3: CAWSPSGRMAGELFF. The CDR3 DNA sequence: TGTGCCTGGAGTCCTAGCGGGAGGATGGCCGGGGAGCTGTTTTTT.

CDR3 nucleotides: TGTGCCAGCAGTTCTGAACAGGATGAAAAACTGTTTTTT. It specifies CASSSEQDEKLFF. V usage is TRBV28 and J usage is TRBJ1-4; D is perhaps TRBD1 (5 bases). The CDR3 covers 13 residues. V was cut by 4 bases and J by 6 bases, with 9 bases left in between. In germline, CDR1 is MDHEN, CDR2 SYDVKM.

The J gene is TRBJ2-3, the V gene TRBV30; TRBD2 aligns across 10 bases. The CDR3 length is 14 residues. In germline, CDR1 is GTSNPN, CDR2 SVGIG (reference sequence). V was clipped by 5 bases and J by 4 bases; unmatched bases: 6. DNA for the CDR3: TGTGCCTGGCGGTCTAGCGGGAGTTCAGATACGCAGTATTTT. Protein: CAWRSSGSSDTQYF. Complete variable domain (other parts from reference TRBV30 and TRBJ2-3): SQTIHQWPATLVQPVGSPLSLECTVEGTSNPNLYWYRQAAGRGLQLLFYSVGIGQISSEVPQNLSASRPQDRQFILSSKKLLLSDSGFYLCAWRSSGSSDTQYFGPGTRLTVL.

The V call is TRBV28, the J call TRBJ2-1, with 12 bases identical to TRBD1. The junction had 13 bases not matched to a gene; V was cut back by 7 bases and J by 9 bases. CDR1 is MDHEN, CDR2 SYDVKM, per germline. The CDR3 is 16 residues long. In nucleotides, the CDR3 is TGTGCCAGCATGGCGCGGGACAGGGGGCTTCGGGGTGAGCAGTTCTTC. Translation: CASMARDRGLRGEQFF. The variable domain in full, completed from reference TRBV28 and TRBJ2-1, reads DVKVTQSSRYLVKRTGEKVFLECVQDMDHENMFWYRQDPGLGLRLIYFSYDVKMKEKGDIPEGYSVSREKKERFSLILESASTNQTSMYLCASMARDRGLRGEQFFGPGTRLTVL.

The V and J genes are TRBV7-8 and TRBJ2-2; 9 nucleotides line up with TRBD2. The CDR3 has 15 amino acids. V lost 4 bases and J lost 6; bases outside the gene matches: 6. Germline V lookup: CDR1 SGHVS, CDR2 FQNEAQ. The CDR3 spells CASSYSGSLAGELFF. Written as DNA, the CDR3 is TGTGCCAGCAGCTATAGCGGGAGTCTAGCCGGGGAGCTGTTTTTT.

About this clone itself: Other DNA sequences in this sample translate to the same CDR3. The chain carries TRBV24-1 and TRBJ2-5; a possible D gene is TRBD1 (6 bases). Between the trimmed V and J ends, which lost 6 bases and 4 bases, there was a span of 11 bases. CDR3 length: 13 residues. CDR1 is KGHDR and CDR2 is SFDVKD in the germline V gene. DNA of the CDR3: TGTGCCACCAGTCCCCCAGGGGTAGAGACCCAGTACTTC. It translates to CATSPPGVETQYF.

The chain joins TRBV6-2 or TRBV6-3 to TRBJ2-2; TRBD2 matches at 7 bases. Germline CDR1 reads MNHEY; CDR2 reads SVGEGT. CDR3 length: 16 residues. The ends lost 5 bases at V and 0 bases at J; junction bases unmatched: 6. The CDR3 loop reads CASSLAGGSNTGELFF. CDR3 sequence (DNA): TGTGCCAGCAGTCTTGCCGGGGGGTCGAACACCGGGGAGCTGTTTTTT.

The V call is TRBV29-1, the J call TRBJ1-2; D is unresolved. The CDR3 has 14 amino acids. Germline V lookup: CDR1 SQVTM, CDR2 ANQGSEA. Deletions cut 2 bases from V and 8 bases from J, with 18 bases between. The chain's CDR3 is CSVESHIGSGGYTF. CDR3 DNA sequence: TGCAGCGTTGAAAGCCATATAGGCAGCGGAGGCTACACCTTC.

In this sample, this clone turned up a few times. This chain joins TRBV10-3 and TRBJ2-7; D gene unclear. Germline loops: CDR1 ENHRY, CDR2 SYGVKD. V lost 0 bases and J lost 0, with 12 bases in between. The CDR3 is 16 amino acids. CDR3 protein: CAISESLAGPSYEQYF. The CDR3 DNA reads TGTGCCATCAGTGAGTCCTTGGCAGGTCCCTCCTACGAGCAGTACTTC.

The rearrangement links TRBV5-1 to TRBJ2-3, with D perhaps TRBD2 (6 bases). Trimming left V 7 bases short and J 2 bases short, with 17 bases between. This CDR3 spans 15 amino acids. Germline CDR1 and CDR2: SGHRS and YFSETQ. The CDR3 DNA follows: TGCGCCAGCGGCCCCCAAGGGAGGCCCACAGATACGCAGTATTTT. Protein sequence: CASGPQGRPTDTQYF.

This clone has only a few counts. The rearrangement joins TRBV5-4 to TRBJ2-3, with D unresolved. Germline CDR1 reads SGHNT; CDR2 reads YYREEE (reference sequence). This CDR3 region has 14 residues. V dropped 0 bases and J dropped 0 bases, with 5 bases sitting between them. In DNA, the CDR3 is TGTGCCAGCAGCTTGGGGGCCAGCACAGATACGCAGTATTTT. Translated, it gives CASSLGASTDTQYF.

This chain connects TRBV7-2 to TRBJ2-7, with TRBD1 as a possible D gene (7 bases). From germline, CDR1 is SGHTA and CDR2 FQGNSA. V was trimmed by 5 bases and J by 6 bases, leaving 17 bases between them. The CDR3 extends over 14 amino acids. The CDR3 here is CASSPQGGFGEQYF. DNA of the CDR3: TGTGCCAGCAGCCCCCAGGGGGGTTTTGGCGAGCAGTACTTC.

This clone was observed a single time. Different DNA sequences within this sample yield the same CDR3. The chain has TRBV5-1 and TRBJ2-3; 10 bases line up with TRBD2. CDR3 length: 15 amino acids. V lost 3 bases and J lost 1; bases outside the gene matches: 2. The germline gives CDR1 SGHRS, CDR2 YFSETQ. The CDR3 nucleotides are TGCGCCAGCAGCTCAGGACTAGCGGGCACAGATACGCAGTATTTT. Translating it yields CASSSGLAGTDTQYF.

The V call is TRBV19, the J call TRBJ2-3, with D possibly being TRBD1 (6 bases). V lost 1 base and J 1 base, leaving 12 bases between the germline ends. CDR3 length equals 16 residues. Germline assignment: CDR1 LNHDA and CDR2 SQIVND (reference sequence). The CDR3 nucleotides read TGTGCCAGTAGTATAGGTTCGAACAGGGGCACAGATACGCAGTATTTT. Protein: CASSIGSNRGTDTQYF.

This chain connects TRBV27 to TRBJ2-1; D ambiguous. The CDR3 totals 14 residues. Germline V gives CDR1 MNHEY, CDR2 SMNVEV (reference sequence). V gave up 4 bases and J gave up 0 bases, with 7 bases separating them. CDR3 sequence reads: CASSWSSSYNEQFF. CDR3 nucleotide sequence: TGTGCCAGCAGTTGGTCTAGCTCCTACAATGAGCAGTTCTTC.